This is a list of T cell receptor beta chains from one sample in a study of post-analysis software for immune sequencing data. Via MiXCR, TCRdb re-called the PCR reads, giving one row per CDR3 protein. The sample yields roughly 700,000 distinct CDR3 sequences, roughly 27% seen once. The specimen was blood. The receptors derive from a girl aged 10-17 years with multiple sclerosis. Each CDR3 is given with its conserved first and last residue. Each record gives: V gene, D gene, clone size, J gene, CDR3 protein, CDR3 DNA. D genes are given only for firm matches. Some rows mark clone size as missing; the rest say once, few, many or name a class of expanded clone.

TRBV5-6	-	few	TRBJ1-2	CASSLVSPFYGYTF	TGTGCCAGCAGCTTGGTCAGCCCTTTCTATGGCTACACCTTC
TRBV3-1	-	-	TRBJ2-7	CASSESLAGSYEQYF	TGTGCCAGCAGCGAGTCGCTAGCAGGGTCCTACGAGCAGTACTTC
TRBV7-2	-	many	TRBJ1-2	CASSFTSGNYGYTF	TGTGCCAGCAGCTTTACATCAGGGAACTATGGCTACACCTTC
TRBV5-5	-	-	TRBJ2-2	CASSLPTARELFF	TGTGCCAGCAGCTTGCCGACGGCTAGGGAGCTGTTTTTT
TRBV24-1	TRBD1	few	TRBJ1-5	CATSDPDRGLNQPQHF	TGTGCCACCAGTGACCCTGACAGGGGGCTCAATCAGCCCCAGCATTTT
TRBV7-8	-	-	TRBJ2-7	CASSLVAQQGEQYF	TGTGCCAGCAGCTTAGTAGCTCAGCAGGGCGAGCAGTACTTC
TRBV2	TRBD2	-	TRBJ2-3	CASRSSSGRDTQYF	TGTGCCAGCCGTTCGTCTAGCGGGAGAGATACGCAGTATTTT
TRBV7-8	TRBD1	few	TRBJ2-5	CASSLRAGGNREQYF	TGTGCCAGCAGCTTAAGGGCAGGGGGCAACAGGGAGCAGTACTTC
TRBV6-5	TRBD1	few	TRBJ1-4	CASSPGGKLFF	TGTGCCAGCAGCCCAGGGGGGAAACTGTTTTTT
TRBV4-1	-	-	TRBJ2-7	CASSQGDGPYEQYF	TGCGCCAGCAGCCAAGGGGACGGTCCCTACGAGCAGTACTTC
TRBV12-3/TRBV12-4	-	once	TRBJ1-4	CASSWDTEKLFF	TGTGCCAGCAGCTGGGACACCGAAAAACTGTTTTTT
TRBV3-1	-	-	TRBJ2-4	CASSQEGPGGWGIQYF	TGTGCCAGCAGCCAAGAAGGACCGGGGGGCTGGGGCATTCAGTACTTC
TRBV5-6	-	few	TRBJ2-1	CASSLTGFSYNEQFF	TGTGCCAGCAGTCTGACAGGATTCTCCTACAATGAGCAGTTCTTC
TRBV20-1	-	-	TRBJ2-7	CGARVVVQGQQYF	TGCGGTGCTAGGGTGGTAGTTCAGGGGCAGCAGTACTTC
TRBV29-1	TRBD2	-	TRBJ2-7	CSVEGHRQSGRGEQYF	TGCAGCGTTGAAGGCCACCGCCAGAGCGGGAGGGGCGAGCAGTACTTC
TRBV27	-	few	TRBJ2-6	CASSFRWAGANVLTF	TGTGCCAGCAGTTTCAGGTGGGCTGGGGCCAACGTCCTGACTTTC
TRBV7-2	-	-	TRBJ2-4	CASSLGWVGPKNIQYF	TGTGCCAGCAGCTTAGGGTGGGTCGGGCCCAAAAACATTCAGTACTTC
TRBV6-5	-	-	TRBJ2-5	CASTLETGAETQYF	TGTGCCAGCACCCTCGAAACCGGGGCAGAGACCCAGTACTTC
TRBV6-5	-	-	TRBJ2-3	CASSYSNLADTQYF	TGTGCCAGCAGTTACTCGAACTTGGCCGATACGCAGTATTTT
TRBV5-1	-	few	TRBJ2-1	CASSLVPSEQFF	TGCGCCAGCAGCTTGGTCCCTAGCGAGCAGTTCTTC
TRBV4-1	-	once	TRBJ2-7	CASSHTGTSYEQYF	TGCGCCAGCAGCCACACGGGGACCTCCTACGAGCAGTACTTC
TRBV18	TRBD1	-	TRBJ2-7	CASSRSDRAIAYEQYF	TGTGCCAGCTCACGATCGGACAGGGCCATAGCCTACGAGCAGTACTTC
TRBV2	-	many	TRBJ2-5	CASSPREQYF	TGTGCCAGCAGCCCCAGGGAGCAGTACTTC
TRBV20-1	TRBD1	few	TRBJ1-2	CSASEGGPGYTF	TGCAGTGCTAGTGAAGGGGGCCCTGGCTACACCTTC
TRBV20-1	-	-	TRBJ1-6	CSARLDSPLHF	TGCAGTGCGCGGCTGGATTCACCCCTCCACTTT
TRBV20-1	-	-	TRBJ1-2	CSASRTAAGGYTF	TGCAGTGCTAGTCGGACAGCCGCTGGTGGCTACACCTTC
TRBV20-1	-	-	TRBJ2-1	CSAHDYVVGDEQFF	TGCAGTGCCCATGACTACGTAGTCGGCGATGAGCAGTTCTTC
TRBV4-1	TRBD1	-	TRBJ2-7	CASSQNVPGQDPYEQYF	TGCGCCAGCAGCCAGAACGTACCGGGACAGGATCCCTACGAGCAGTACTTC
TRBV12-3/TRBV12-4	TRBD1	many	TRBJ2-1	CASRKPGQTYNEQFF	TGTGCCAGCAGGAAGCCGGGACAGACCTACAATGAGCAGTTCTTC
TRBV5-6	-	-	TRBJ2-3	CASTKPGQALDTQYF	TGTGCCAGCACCAAACCGGGCCAAGCGCTAGATACGCAGTATTTT
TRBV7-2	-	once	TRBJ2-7	CASRGAVRGTYEQYF	TGTGCCAGCAGGGGAGCGGTGCGGGGCACCTACGAGCAGTACTTC
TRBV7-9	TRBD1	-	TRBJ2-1	CASRTGQGSSYNEQFF	TGTGCCAGCAGAACTGGACAGGGGAGCTCCTACAATGAGCAGTTCTTC
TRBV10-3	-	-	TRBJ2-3	CATATTDTQYF	TGTGCCACGGCGACCACAGATACGCAGTATTTT
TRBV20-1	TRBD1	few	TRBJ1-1	CSAEPTGVNTEAFF	TGCAGTGCCGAACCAACAGGGGTGAACACTGAAGCTTTCTTT
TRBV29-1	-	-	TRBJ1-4	CSVERLDTTNEKLFF	TGCAGCGTTGAAAGGCTCGACACAACTAATGAAAAACTGTTTTTT
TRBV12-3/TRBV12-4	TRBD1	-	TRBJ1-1	CASSFQGGVNTEAFF	TGTGCCAGCAGTTTTCAGGGGGGCGTGAACACTGAAGCTTTCTTT
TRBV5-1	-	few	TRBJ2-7	CASSLVSGPSYEQYF	TGCGCCAGCAGCTTGGTCTCGGGTCCCTCCTACGAGCAGTACTTC
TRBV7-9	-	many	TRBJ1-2	CASSLDRAGYTF	TGTGCCAGCAGCTTAGACCGGGCTGGCTACACCTTC
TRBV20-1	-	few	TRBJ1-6	CSARDKYPGPINSPLHF	TGCAGTGCTAGAGATAAGTATCCCGGACCGATTAATTCACCCCTCCACTTT
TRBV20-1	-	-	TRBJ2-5	CSAPPRLPTLSETQYF	TGCAGTGCTCCACCCAGACTACCCACTTTGAGTGAGACCCAGTACTTC
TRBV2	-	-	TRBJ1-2	CASSMPRDGPNYGYTF	TGTGCCAGCAGTATGCCCCGGGACGGGCCTAACTATGGCTACACCTTC
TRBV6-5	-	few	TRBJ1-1	CASSYSREQMNTEAFF	TGTGCCAGCAGTTACTCGAGGGAACAAATGAACACTGAAGCTTTCTTT
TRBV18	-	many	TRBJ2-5	CASSPRDTEETQYF	TGTGCCAGCTCACCACGGGACACCGAAGAGACCCAGTACTTC
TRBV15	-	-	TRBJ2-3	CATSRVPGVDTDTQYF	TGTGCCACCAGCAGAGTTCCAGGGGTGGACACAGATACGCAGTATTTT
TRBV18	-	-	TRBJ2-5	CASSPLADWETQYF	TGTGCCAGCTCACCGCTCGCTGATTGGGAGACCCAGTACTTC